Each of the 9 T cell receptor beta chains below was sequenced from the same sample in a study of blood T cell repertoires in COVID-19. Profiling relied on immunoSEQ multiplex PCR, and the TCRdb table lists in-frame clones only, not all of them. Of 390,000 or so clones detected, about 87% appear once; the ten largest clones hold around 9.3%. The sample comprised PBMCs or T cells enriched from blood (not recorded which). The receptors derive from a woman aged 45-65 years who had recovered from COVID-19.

The CDR3 DNA reads TGCGCCAGCAGCTTGGGAGCGACAGGGAGCTACGAGCAGTACTTC. As protein: CASSLGATGSYEQYF. The chain is built from TRBV5-1 and TRBJ2-7; 7 bases match TRBD1. Germline V gene sequence: CDR1 SGHRS, CDR2 YFSETQ. The CDR3 spans 15 residues. The V segment lost 0 bases and the J segment 3 bases; nucleotides outside the gene matches: 6.

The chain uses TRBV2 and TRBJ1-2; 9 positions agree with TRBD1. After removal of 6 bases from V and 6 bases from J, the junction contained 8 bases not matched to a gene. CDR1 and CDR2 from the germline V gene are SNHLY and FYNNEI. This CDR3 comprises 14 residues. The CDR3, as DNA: TGTGCCAGCAGAATACAGGGGGCGCCGAATGGCTACACCTTC. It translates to CASRIQGAPNGYTF.

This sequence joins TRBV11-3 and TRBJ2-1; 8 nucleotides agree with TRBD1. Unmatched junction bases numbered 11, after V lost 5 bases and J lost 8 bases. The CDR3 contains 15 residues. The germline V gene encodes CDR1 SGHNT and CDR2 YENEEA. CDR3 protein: CASSTAGTGSHEQFF. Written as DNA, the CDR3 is TGTGCCAGCAGCACAGCCGGGACAGGATCTCATGAGCAGTTCTTC.

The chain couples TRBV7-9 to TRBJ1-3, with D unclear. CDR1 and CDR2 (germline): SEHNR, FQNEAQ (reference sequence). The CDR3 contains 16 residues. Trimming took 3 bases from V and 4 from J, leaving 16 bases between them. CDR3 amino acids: CASSFERRTGGNTIYF. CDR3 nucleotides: TGTGCCAGCAGCTTTGAGAGACGGACGGGAGGAAACACCATATATTTT.

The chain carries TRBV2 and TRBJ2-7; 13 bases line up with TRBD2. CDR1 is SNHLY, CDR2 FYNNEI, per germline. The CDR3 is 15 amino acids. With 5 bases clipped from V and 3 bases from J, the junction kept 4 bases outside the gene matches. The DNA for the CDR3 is TGTGCCAGCAGTAGACTAGCGGGGGGCGTCTACGAGCAGTACTTC. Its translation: CASSRLAGGVYEQYF.

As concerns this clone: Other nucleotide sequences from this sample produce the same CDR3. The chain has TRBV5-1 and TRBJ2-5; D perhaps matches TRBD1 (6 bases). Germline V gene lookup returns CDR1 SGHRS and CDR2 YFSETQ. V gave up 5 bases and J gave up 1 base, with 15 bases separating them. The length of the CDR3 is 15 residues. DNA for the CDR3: TGCGCCAGCAGTTTGCTCCAGGGGACCCAAGAGACCCAGTACTTC. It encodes CASSLLQGTQETQYF.

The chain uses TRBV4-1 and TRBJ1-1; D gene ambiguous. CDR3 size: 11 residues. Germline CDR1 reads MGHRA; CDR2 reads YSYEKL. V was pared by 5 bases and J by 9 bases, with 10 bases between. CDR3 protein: CASSTNNKAFF. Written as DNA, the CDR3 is TGCGCCAGCAGCACAAACAACAAAGCTTTCTTT.

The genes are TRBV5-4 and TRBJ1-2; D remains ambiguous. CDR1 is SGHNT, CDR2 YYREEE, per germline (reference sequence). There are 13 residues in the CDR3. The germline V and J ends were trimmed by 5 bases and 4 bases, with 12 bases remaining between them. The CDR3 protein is CASSLPKPYGYTF. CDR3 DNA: TGTGCCAGCAGTCTACCCAAGCCCTATGGCTACACCTTC.

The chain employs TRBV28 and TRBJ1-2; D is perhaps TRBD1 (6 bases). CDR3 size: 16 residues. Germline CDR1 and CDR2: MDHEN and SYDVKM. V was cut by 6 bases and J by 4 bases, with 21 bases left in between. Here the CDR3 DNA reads TGTGCCAGCAGCCCGGGGGGGGCGACGACTCCCTATGGCTACACCTTC. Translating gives CASSPGGATTPYGYTF.